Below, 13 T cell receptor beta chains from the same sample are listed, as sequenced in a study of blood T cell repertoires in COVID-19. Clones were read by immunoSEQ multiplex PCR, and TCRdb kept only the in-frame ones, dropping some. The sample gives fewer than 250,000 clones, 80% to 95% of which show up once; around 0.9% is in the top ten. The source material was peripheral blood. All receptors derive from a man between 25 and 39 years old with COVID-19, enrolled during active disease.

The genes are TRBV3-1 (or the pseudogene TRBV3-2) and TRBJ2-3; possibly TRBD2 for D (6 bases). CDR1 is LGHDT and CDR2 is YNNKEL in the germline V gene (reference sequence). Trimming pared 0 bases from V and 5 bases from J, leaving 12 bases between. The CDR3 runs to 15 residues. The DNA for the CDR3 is TGTGCCAGCAGCCAAGATGTCGGGGGAATAGATACGCAGTATTTT. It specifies CASSQDVGGIDTQYF.

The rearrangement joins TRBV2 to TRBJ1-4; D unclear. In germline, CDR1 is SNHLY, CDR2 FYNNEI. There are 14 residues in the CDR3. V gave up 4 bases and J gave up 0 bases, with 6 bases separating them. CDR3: CASSVETTNEKLFF. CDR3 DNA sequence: TGTGCCAGCAGTGTGGAGACAACTAATGAAAAACTGTTTTTT.

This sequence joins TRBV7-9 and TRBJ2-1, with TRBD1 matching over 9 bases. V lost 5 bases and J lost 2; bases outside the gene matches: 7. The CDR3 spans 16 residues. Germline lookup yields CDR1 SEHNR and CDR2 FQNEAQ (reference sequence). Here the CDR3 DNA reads TGTGCCAGCAGCCTCCGGGACAGGGAGACCTACAATGAGCAGTTCTTC. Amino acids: CASSLRDRETYNEQFF.

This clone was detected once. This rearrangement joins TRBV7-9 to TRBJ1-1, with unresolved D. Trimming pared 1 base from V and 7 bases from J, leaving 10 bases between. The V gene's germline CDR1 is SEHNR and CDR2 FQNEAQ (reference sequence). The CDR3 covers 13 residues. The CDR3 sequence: CASSLGVLNEAFF. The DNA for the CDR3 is TGTGCCAGCAGCTTAGGTGTCCTAAATGAAGCTTTCTTT.

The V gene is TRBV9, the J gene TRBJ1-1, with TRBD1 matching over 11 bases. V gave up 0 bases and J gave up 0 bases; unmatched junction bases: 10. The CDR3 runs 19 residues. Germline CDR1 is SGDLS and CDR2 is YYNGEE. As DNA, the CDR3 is TGTGCCAGCAGCGTAGCAGGAAGGACAGGGGGCGGCCTGAACACTGAAGCTTTCTTT. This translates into CASSVAGRTGGGLNTEAFF.

The CDR3, as DNA: TGTGCCAGCAGCACGGGGACAGTAAACACTGAAGCTTTCTTT. Translated, it gives CASSTGTVNTEAFF. The genes are TRBV11-2 and TRBJ1-1; TRBD1 matches 7 bases. Germline CDR1 is SGHAT and CDR2 is FQNNGV. V shed 5 bases, J shed 2 bases, and the junction held 5 bases outside the gene matches. The CDR3 consists of 14 residues.

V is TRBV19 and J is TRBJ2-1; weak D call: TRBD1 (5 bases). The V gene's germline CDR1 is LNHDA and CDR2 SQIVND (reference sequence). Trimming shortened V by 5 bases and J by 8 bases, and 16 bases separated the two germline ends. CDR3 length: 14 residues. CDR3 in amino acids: CASSAQGLVYEQFF. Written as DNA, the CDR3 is TGTGCCAGTAGTGCCCAGGGATTGGTTTATGAGCAGTTCTTC.

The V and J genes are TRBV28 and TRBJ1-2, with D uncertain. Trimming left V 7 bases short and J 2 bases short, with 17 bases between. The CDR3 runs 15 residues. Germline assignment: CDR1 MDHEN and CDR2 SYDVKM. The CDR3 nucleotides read TGTGCCAGCACCCTAGCCGTCGCAGGCAACTATGGCTACACCTTC. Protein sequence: CASTLAVAGNYGYTF.

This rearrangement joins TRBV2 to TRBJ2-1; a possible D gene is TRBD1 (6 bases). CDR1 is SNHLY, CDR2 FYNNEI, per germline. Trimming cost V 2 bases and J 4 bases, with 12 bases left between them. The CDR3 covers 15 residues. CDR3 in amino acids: CASSEIGGPYNEQFF. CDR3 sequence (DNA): TGTGCCAGCAGTGAAATTGGGGGCCCATACAATGAGCAGTTCTTC.

CDR3 DNA: TGCGCCAGCAGCCAATATGCTCCGGTAATAGAGGCTGGAAACACCATATATTTT. Translation gives CASSQYAPVIEAGNTIYF. The gene calls are TRBV4-1 and TRBJ1-3; D uncertain. Germline V gene sequence: CDR1 MGHRA, CDR2 YSYEKL. The V gene lost 2 bases and the J gene lost 2 bases, with 19 bases spanning the gap. The CDR3 consists of 18 residues.

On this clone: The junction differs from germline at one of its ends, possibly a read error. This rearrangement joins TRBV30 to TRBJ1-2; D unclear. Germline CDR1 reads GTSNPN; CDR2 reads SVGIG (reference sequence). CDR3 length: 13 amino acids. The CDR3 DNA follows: TGTGCCTGGAGTTCCTACGGGAAGTCGGAACGGCACTTC. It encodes CAWSSYGKSERHF.

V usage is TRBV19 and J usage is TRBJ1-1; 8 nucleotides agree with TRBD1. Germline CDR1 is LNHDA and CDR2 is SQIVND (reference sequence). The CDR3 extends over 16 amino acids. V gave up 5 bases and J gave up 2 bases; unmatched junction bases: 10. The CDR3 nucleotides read TGTGCCAGTAGTCTTCGAGGGACAGGCCGAAACACTGAAGCTTTCTTT. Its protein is CASSLRGTGRNTEAFF.

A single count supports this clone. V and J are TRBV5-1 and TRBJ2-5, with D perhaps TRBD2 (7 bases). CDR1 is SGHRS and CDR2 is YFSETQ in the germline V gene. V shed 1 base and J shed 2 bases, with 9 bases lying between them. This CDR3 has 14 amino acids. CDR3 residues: CASSLRGGQETQYF. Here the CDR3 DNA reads TGCGCCAGCAGCTTGAGGGGGGGACAAGAGACCCAGTACTTC. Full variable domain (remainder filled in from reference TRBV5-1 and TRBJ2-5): KAGVTQTPRYLIKTRGQQVTLSCSPISGHRSVSWYQQTPGQGLQFLFEYFSETQRNKGNFPGRFSGRQFSNSRSEMNVSTLELGDSALYLCASSLRGGQETQYFGPGTRLLVL.